This T cell receptor (beta chain) was captured in a study of STAT3 mutations in large granular lymphocyte leukemia. The study's findings and limits: In about 30% of the 18 patients, new TCR clonotypes emerged after therapy. In T-cell large granular lymphocyte leukemia, about half of patients showed multiple immunodominant subclonotypes. Variable sampling intervals and differing treatment regimens complicated linking therapy response to TCR clonal burden changes.

The germline V gene encodes CDR1 SGHDN and CDR2 FVKESK. CDR3 length equals 14 residues. The V gene lost 1 base and the J gene lost 3 bases, with 10 bases spanning the gap. A word on this clone: No antigen is known for it.

About 40,773 productive templates were obtained per sample on average. The protocol was immunoSEQ multiplex PCR, while the TCRdb copy is restricted to in-frame clones and leaves out a portion. The sample contains about 4,400 clones, approximately 78% of which appear only once. The receptor was derived from a man in his forties with T-cell large granular lymphocyte leukemia. Some clones in this sample may be carry-over from other donors' samples. The chain couples TRBV14 to TRBJ2-7; the D gene is possibly TRBD1 (6 bases). Material for sequencing was peripheral blood mononuclear cells. CDR3 residues: CASSQVAGVYEQYF. For the CDR3, the DNA is TGTGCCAGCAGCCAAGTAGCAGGGGTCTACGAGCAGTACTTC.